These 20 T cell receptor beta chains share one sample of origin, sequenced in a study of blood T cell repertoires in COVID-19. Produced via immunoSEQ multiplex PCR; TCRdb's table is partial and in-frame only. The sample holds about 320,000 clones, about 84% seen once. Sequencing was done on a sample of peripheral blood. The receptors originated from a woman between 50 and 59 years old with acute or convalescent COVID-19.

The chain links TRBV27 to TRBJ2-3; 8 bases agree with TRBD2. The length of the CDR3 is 16 residues. The V gene end was trimmed by 8 bases and the J gene end by 2 bases; junction bases not matched to a gene: 12. The germline CDR1 and CDR2 sequences are MNHEY and SMNVEV (reference sequence). Here the CDR3 reads CASRIRTGGYTDTQYF. The DNA for the CDR3 is TGTGCCAGCCGAATAAGAACGGGGGGGTACACAGATACGCAGTATTTT.

CDR3 loop: CASSIQRGEKLFF. The CDR3 DNA sequence: TGTGCCAGTAGTATTCAAAGGGGTGAAAAACTGTTTTTT. V and J are TRBV19 and TRBJ1-4, with a tentative D call TRBD1 (5 bases). Deletions cut 3 bases from V and 7 bases from J, with 9 bases between. Per germline, CDR1 LNHDA and CDR2 SQIVND (reference sequence). CDR3 size: 13 residues.

The rearrangement links TRBV10-3 to TRBJ2-7, with D perhaps TRBD2 (5 bases). Trimming removed 4 bases from V and 7 bases from J, with 11 bases in between. Germline V gene data show CDR1 as ENHRY and CDR2 as SYGVKD. The CDR3 runs 12 residues. CDR3 DNA: TGTGCCATCAGTGTCCAAAGGAGGGAGCAGTACTTC. The encoded protein is CAISVQRREQYF.

The chain is built from TRBV5-1 and TRBJ2-3, with TRBD2 identical over 10 bases. Germline CDR1 is SGHRS and CDR2 is YFSETQ. V shed 0 bases and J 4 bases; nucleotides not matched to a gene: 5. This CDR3 spans 16 amino acids. The CDR3 region is CASSLGLAGGSDTQYF. CDR3 in DNA: TGCGCCAGCAGCTTGGGCTTAGCGGGAGGTTCAGATACGCAGTATTTT.

This sequence joins TRBV24-1 and TRBJ2-3; D gene ambiguous. The germline gives CDR1 KGHDR, CDR2 SFDVKD. V dropped 7 bases and J dropped 4 bases, with 14 bases sitting between them. The CDR3 loop spans 14 amino acids. The DNA of the CDR3 is TGTGCCACCAGCACTCCCAACCGGGCAGATACGCAGTATTTT. It translates to CATSTPNRADTQYF.

The chain uses TRBV12-5 and TRBJ2-3; the match to TRBD1 covers 11 bases. Germline CDR1 reads LGHNT; CDR2 reads FRNRAP. V dropped 4 bases and J dropped 5; count of bases not matched to a gene: 2. The CDR3 has 14 amino acids. In DNA form, the CDR3 reads TGTGCTAGTGGTTCCGGGACAGGGGGAGATACGCAGTATTTT. Encoded protein: CASGSGTGGDTQYF.

The genes are TRBV9 and TRBJ2-4; 15 nucleotides agree with TRBD2. CDR3 size: 17 residues. With V trimmed by 2 bases and J by 5 bases, 5 bases remained unmatched. CDR1 and CDR2 from the germline V gene are SGDLS and YYNGEE. In DNA, the CDR3 is TGTGCCAGCAGCGTGGGGACTAGCGGGAGGCTGGAAAACATTCAGTACTTC. Translating it yields CASSVGTSGRLENIQYF.

The rearrangement uses TRBV19 and TRBJ2-4, with TRBD2 identical over 9 bases. CDR1 and CDR2 from the germline V gene are LNHDA and SQIVND (reference sequence). The CDR3 loop spans 14 amino acids. V gave up 6 bases and J gave up 6 bases; unmatched junction bases: 6. CDR3 protein: CASSYSGSGNIQYF. The DNA for the CDR3 is TGTGCCAGTAGCTATAGCGGGAGCGGAAACATTCAGTACTTC.

This chain uses TRBV7-2 with TRBJ1-4; possibly TRBD1 for D (5 bases). V was trimmed by 4 bases and J by 7 bases, leaving 7 bases between them. The CDR3 sequence is 12 residues long. The germline V gene has CDR1 SGHTA and CDR2 FQGNSA. The CDR3 sequence: CASSSQGEKLFF. Here the CDR3 DNA reads TGTGCCAGCAGCTCCCAGGGTGAAAAACTGTTTTTT.

The chain links TRBV2 to TRBJ2-4; TRBD2 is a possible D gene (6 bases). V was clipped by 8 bases and J by 1 base, with 15 bases between them. The CDR3 totals 15 residues. CDR1 is SNHLY, CDR2 FYNNEI, per germline. The CDR3 region is CASGSAGTAKNIQYF. CDR3 DNA: TGTGCCAGCGGATCCGCCGGGACTGCCAAAAACATTCAGTACTTC.

The rearrangement uses TRBV7-3 and TRBJ2-1, with 11 bases matching TRBD2. Germline CDR1 SGHTA, CDR2 FQGTGA. This CDR3 region has 15 residues. V lost 5 bases and J lost 8; bases outside the gene matches: 8. In DNA form, the CDR3 reads TGTGCCAGCAGCCCTACTAGCGGGAGTCGCTATGAGCAGTTCTTC. As protein: CASSPTSGSRYEQFF.

CDR3 DNA: TGTGCCAGCAGCCTCCTCTCAGTGGGAGTCGGCAATGAGCAGTTCTTC. It yields the protein CASSLLSVGVGNEQFF. The chain recombines TRBV7-9 with TRBJ2-1, with D possibly matching TRBD2 (5 bases). CDR3 size: 16 residues. In germline, CDR1 is SEHNR, CDR2 FQNEAQ (reference sequence). V was cut by 5 bases and J by 6 bases, with 20 bases left in between.

This clone was observed a few times. The J gene is TRBJ1-3, the V gene TRBV5-6; weak D call: TRBD1 (6 bases). With 2 bases removed from V and 4 bases from J, the gap between germline ends came to 10 bases. CDR3 size: 14 residues. CDR1 is SGHDT and CDR2 is YYEEEE in the germline V gene. Here the CDR3 reads CASSLQGSGNTIYF. CDR3 coding DNA: TGTGCCAGCAGCTTACAGGGTTCCGGAAACACCATATATTTT.

This rearrangement joins TRBV5-1 to TRBJ1-5, with 7 bases that match TRBD1. The germline gives CDR1 SGHRS, CDR2 YFSETQ. With V trimmed by 2 bases and J by 7 bases, 6 bases remained unmatched. The CDR3 sequence is 14 residues long. Written as DNA, the CDR3 is TGCGCCAGCAGCTTAATTGGACAGGACCAGCCCCAGCATTTT. Its protein is CASSLIGQDQPQHF.

The rearrangement joins TRBV27 to TRBJ2-7; D remains ambiguous. Trimming left V 6 bases short and J 3 bases short, with 15 bases between. The CDR3 is made up of 14 amino acids. Per germline, CDR1 MNHEY and CDR2 SMNVEV (reference sequence). CDR3 sequence (DNA): TGTGCCAGCAGCAAAGGTAGCCGCAGCTACGAGCAGTACTTC. It yields the protein CASSKGSRSYEQYF.

This rearrangement joins TRBV3-1 (or the pseudogene TRBV3-2) to TRBJ1-2, with TRBD1 as a possible D gene (5 bases). Per germline, CDR1 LGHDT and CDR2 YNNKEL (reference sequence). The V and J ends lost 4 bases and 3 bases respectively, with 18 bases between them. This CDR3 comprises 16 residues. The CDR3 spells CASSPLGGPTYYGYTF. For the CDR3, the DNA is TGTGCCAGCAGCCCACTCGGGGGTCCAACCTACTATGGCTACACCTTC.

The chain couples TRBV19 to TRBJ1-4, with D tentatively TRBD1 (5 bases). Germline assignment: CDR1 LNHDA and CDR2 SQIVND (reference sequence). Deletions cut 5 bases from V and 0 bases from J, with 10 bases between. The CDR3 runs to 15 residues. CDR3 loop: CASSPWGATNEKLFF. In nucleotides, the CDR3 is TGTGCCAGTAGTCCCTGGGGCGCAACTAATGAAAAACTGTTTTTT.

The CDR3 bases are TGTGCCAGCAGCTTGGGCAGACTAGCGGGAGAGACCCAGTACTTC. Translating gives CASSLGRLAGETQYF. V gene TRBV5-6 combines with J gene TRBJ2-5; TRBD2 agrees at 10 bases. Germline CDR1 SGHDT, CDR2 YYEEEE. This CDR3 is built from 15 residues. The trim removed 0 bases at V and 4 bases at J, leaving 3 bases unmatched.

The V call is TRBV28, the J call TRBJ2-5; 8 bases agree with TRBD2. The CDR3 has 15 amino acids. Per germline, CDR1 MDHEN and CDR2 SYDVKM. V gave up 4 bases and J gave up 3 bases; unmatched junction bases: 7. This CDR3 is CASSSSSGGKETQYF. The CDR3 DNA is TGTGCCAGCAGTTCTTCCAGCGGGGGTAAAGAGACCCAGTACTTC.

CDR3 sequence reads: CASSVGVSGTTDTQYF. The CDR3 DNA follows: TGTGCCAGCAGCGTAGGGGTTAGCGGAACCACAGATACGCAGTATTTT. V and J are TRBV9 and TRBJ2-3; D perhaps matches TRBD2 (6 bases). This CDR3 is 16 amino acids long. Germline V gives CDR1 SGDLS, CDR2 YYNGEE. V lost 0 bases, J lost 2 bases, and 13 bases lay in between.